One and the same sample provided the 16 T cell receptor beta chains below, sequenced in a study of blood T cell repertoires in COVID-19. Produced via immunoSEQ multiplex PCR; TCRdb's table is partial and in-frame only. The table has about 37,000 clones, 70% to 90% seen once; the top ten hold approximately 47%. The material sequenced was peripheral blood. Receptor source: a human donor in a cohort sampled during active COVID-19.

This chain joins TRBV28 and TRBJ1-1; 9 bases are a match to TRBD1. This CDR3 region has 15 residues. V gave up 5 bases and J gave up 3 bases; unmatched junction bases: 7. CDR1 is MDHEN and CDR2 is SYDVKM in the germline V gene. CDR3: CASSPHGTGYTEAFF. The DNA of the CDR3 is TGTGCCAGCAGTCCCCACGGGACAGGGTACACTGAAGCTTTCTTT.

The chain combines TRBV7-2 with TRBJ1-4; D is ambiguous. V lost 1 base, J lost 0 bases, and 6 bases lay in between. Per the germline V gene, CDR1 is SGHTA and CDR2 is FQGNSA. This CDR3 spans 15 amino acids. The CDR3 nucleotides read TGTGCCAGCAGCTTAGGGCAGACAACTAATGAAAAACTGTTTTTT. Translated: CASSLGQTTNEKLFF.

The J gene is TRBJ2-7, the V gene TRBV28; 8 nucleotides align to TRBD1. The germline CDR1 and CDR2 sequences are MDHEN and SYDVKM. With 4 bases clipped from V and 3 bases from J, the junction kept 8 bases outside the gene matches. The CDR3 spans 15 residues. CDR3 in DNA: TGTGCCAGCAGTTCAGCCGCCAGGGGGCTCTACGAGCAGTACTTC. Protein: CASSSAARGLYEQYF.

The chain joins TRBV7-9 to TRBJ2-1; D is uncertain. From germline, CDR1 is SEHNR and CDR2 FQNEAQ (reference sequence). The CDR3 sequence is 14 residues long. V lost 3 bases to trimming and J lost 15 bases, with 21 bases between them. This chain's CDR3 is CASSFQVVGHNRFF. The CDR3, as DNA: TGTGCCAGCAGCTTCCAGGTAGTCGGCCACAACCGGTTCTTC.

V and J are TRBV12-3 or TRBV12-4 and TRBJ2-1, with 7 positions matching TRBD1. The CDR3 is made up of 13 amino acids. V lost 7 bases, J lost 8 bases, and 8 bases stayed unmatched. The CDR3 nucleotides are TGTGCCAGCAACCGAGACAGGGTGGATGAGCAGTTCTTC. This gives the protein CASNRDRVDEQFF.

The chain uses TRBV15 and TRBJ1-5; D uncertain. The germline gives CDR1 LNHNV, CDR2 YYDKDF (reference sequence). Trimming took off 0 bases at V and 7 bases at J, with 4 bases between the two ends. This CDR3 comprises 12 residues. The CDR3 DNA is TGTGCCACCAGCAGAGATGAGCAGCCCCAGCATTTT. Translating it yields CATSRDEQPQHF. The full variable domain, completed using reference TRBV15 and TRBJ1-5, is DAMVIQNPRYQVTQFGKPVTLSCSQTLNHNVMYWYQQKSSQAPKLLFHYYDKDFNNEADTPDNFQSRRPNTSFCFLDIRSPGLGDTAMYLCATSRDEQPQHFGDGTRLSIL.

The chain links TRBV3-1 (or the pseudogene TRBV3-2) to TRBJ1-6; D not certain. Trimming took off 6 bases at V and 6 bases at J, with 6 bases between the two ends. Germline V gene lookup returns CDR1 LGHDT and CDR2 YNNKEL (reference sequence). The CDR3 contains 12 residues. Here the CDR3 reads CASSVSNSPLHF. The DNA of the CDR3 is TGTGCCAGCAGTGTTAGTAATTCACCCCTCCACTTT.

V usage is TRBV6-1 and J usage is TRBJ2-1; a weak D match, TRBD1 (5 bases). Germline CDR1 is MNHNS and CDR2 is SASEGT. The V and J ends lost 2 bases and 4 bases respectively, with 12 bases between them. This CDR3 contains 15 residues. The CDR3 region is CASSELRDRYNEQFF. DNA of the CDR3: TGTGCCAGCAGTGAACTTCGTGACAGATACAATGAGCAGTTCTTC.

The rearrangement uses TRBV18 and TRBJ2-7; D is uncertain. Germline V lookup: CDR1 KGHSH, CDR2 LQKENI. The CDR3 is 13 residues long. V lost 3 bases and J 2 bases, leaving 8 bases between the germline ends. The CDR3 loop reads CASSPSRTYEQYF. CDR3 in DNA: TGTGCCAGCTCACCGTCTAGGACCTACGAGCAGTACTTC.

The chain links TRBV24-1 to TRBJ2-2; 10 nucleotides match TRBD1. Germline CDR1 reads KGHDR; CDR2 reads SFDVKD. This CDR3 comprises 14 residues. J lost 3 bases, V lost 7 bases, and 1 base had no gene match. The CDR3 region is CATRGQGDTGELFF. The CDR3 DNA is TGTGCCACCAGAGGACAGGGGGACACCGGGGAGCTGTTTTTT.

This clone was seen a handful of times. The CDR3 is CASSLDTGSEQYF. As DNA, the CDR3 is TGTGCCAGCAGCCTCGACACAGGGAGCGAGCAGTACTTC. The chain links TRBV14 to TRBJ2-7, with D possibly being TRBD1 (6 bases). V lost 4 bases and J 6 bases, leaving 13 bases between the germline ends. CDR1 and CDR2 from the germline V gene are SGHDN and FVKESK. This CDR3 spans 13 amino acids.

This chain connects TRBV5-5 to TRBJ1-6, with 10 bases aligning to TRBD1. Germline V lookup: CDR1 SGHKS, CDR2 YYEKEE (reference sequence). This CDR3 spans 14 amino acids. The ends lost 4 bases at V and 10 bases at J; junction bases unmatched: 5. This chain's CDR3 is CASSIGQGESPLHF. CDR3 DNA: TGTGCCAGCAGCATAGGACAGGGGGAATCACCCCTCCACTTT.

This sequence joins TRBV12-5 and TRBJ1-4; TRBD1 agrees at 9 bases. After removal of 4 bases from V and 4 bases from J, the junction contained 25 bases not matched to a gene. There are 22 residues in the CDR3. The germline gives CDR1 LGHNT, CDR2 FRNRAP. This CDR3 reads CASGSPNVGVVTGGRYNEKLFF. The CDR3 DNA reads as TGTGCTAGTGGTTCCCCCAACGTCGGGGTCGTGACAGGGGGGCGATATAATGAAAAACTGTTTTTT.

The chain has TRBV6-5 and TRBJ2-5, with 10 bases lining up with TRBD1. The germline V gene encodes CDR1 MNHEY and CDR2 SVGAGI. V lost 5 bases, J lost 5 bases, and 5 bases stayed unmatched. This CDR3 is built from 14 residues. The CDR3 region has the DNA TGTGCCAGCAGTCGGACAGGGGGATTGGAGACCCAGTACTTC. This gives the protein CASSRTGGLETQYF.

The genes are TRBV10-3 and TRBJ1-5; D is perhaps TRBD1 (6 bases). The V end was cut by 2 bases, the J end by 4 bases, with 6 bases between. This CDR3 has 13 amino acids. Per germline, CDR1 ENHRY and CDR2 SYGVKD. CDR3 in amino acids: CAISEQGNQPQHF. In DNA form, the CDR3 reads TGTGCCATCAGTGAGCAGGGGAATCAGCCCCAGCATTTT.

The chain links TRBV5-4 to TRBJ2-5, with TRBD2 identical over 10 bases. The CDR3 is 15 amino acids. CDR1 is SGHNT and CDR2 is YYREEE in the germline V gene (reference sequence). Trimming at V came to 4 bases and at J to 5 bases, leaving 8 bases not matched to a gene. CDR3 in amino acids: CASSRSGGARETQYF. The DNA of the CDR3 is TGTGCCAGCAGCCGAAGCGGGGGGGCCCGGGAGACCCAGTACTTC. Full variable domain (missing parts from reference TRBV5-4 and TRBJ2-5): ETGVTQSPTHLIKTRGQQVTLRCSSQSGHNTVSWYQQALGQGPQFIFQYYREEENGRGNFPPRFSGLQFPNYSSELNVNALELDDSALYLCASSRSGGARETQYFGPGTRLLVL.